This T cell receptor (beta chain) was sequenced for a study of blood T cell repertoires in COVID-19. The repertoire was sequenced with immunoSEQ multiplex PCR; TCRdb's copy has only in-frame clones and lacks some. The repertoire includes tens of thousands of clones, over 75% of them detected once, and around 10% sits in the top ten. The clonotype originates from a man aged 45 to 65 with acute or convalescent COVID-19. The sample consisted of peripheral blood.

The CDR3 is CASSPPSLNLYNEQFF. For the CDR3, the DNA is TGTGCCAGCTCACCCCCCTCACTAAATCTCTACAATGAGCAGTTCTTC. The chain is built from TRBV18 and TRBJ2-1; D ambiguous. V lost 3 bases and J lost 3, with 15 bases in between. From germline, CDR1 is KGHSH and CDR2 LQKENI. The CDR3 has 16 amino acids.